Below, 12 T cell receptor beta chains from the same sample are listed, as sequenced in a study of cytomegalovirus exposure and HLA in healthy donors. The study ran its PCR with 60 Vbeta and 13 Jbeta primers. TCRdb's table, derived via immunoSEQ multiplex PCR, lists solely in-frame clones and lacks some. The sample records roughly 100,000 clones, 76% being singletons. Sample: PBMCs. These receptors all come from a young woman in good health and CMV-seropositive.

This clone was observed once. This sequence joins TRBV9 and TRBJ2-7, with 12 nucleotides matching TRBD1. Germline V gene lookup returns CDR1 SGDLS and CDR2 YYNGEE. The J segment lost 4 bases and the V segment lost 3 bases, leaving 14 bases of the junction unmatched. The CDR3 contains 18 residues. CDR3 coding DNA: TGTGCCAGCAGCGGCCGGGCCCTTCCGGGACAGGGGGCTTACGAGCAGTACTTC. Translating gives CASSGRALPGQGAYEQYF.

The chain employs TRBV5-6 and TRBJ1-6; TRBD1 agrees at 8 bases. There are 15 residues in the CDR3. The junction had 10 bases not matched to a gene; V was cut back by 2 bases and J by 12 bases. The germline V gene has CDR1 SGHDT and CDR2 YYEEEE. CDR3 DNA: TGTGCCAGCAGCTTAGGGCAGGGGGCAAGAATACCCCTCCACTTT. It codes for CASSLGQGARIPLHF.

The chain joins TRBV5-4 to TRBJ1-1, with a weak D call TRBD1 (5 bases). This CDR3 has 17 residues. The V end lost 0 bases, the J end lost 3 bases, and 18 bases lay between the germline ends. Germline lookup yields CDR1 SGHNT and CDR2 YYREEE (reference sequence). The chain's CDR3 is CASSLGGNSKADTEAFF. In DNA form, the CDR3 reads TGTGCCAGCAGCTTGGGGGGCAACAGCAAGGCGGACACTGAAGCTTTCTTT.

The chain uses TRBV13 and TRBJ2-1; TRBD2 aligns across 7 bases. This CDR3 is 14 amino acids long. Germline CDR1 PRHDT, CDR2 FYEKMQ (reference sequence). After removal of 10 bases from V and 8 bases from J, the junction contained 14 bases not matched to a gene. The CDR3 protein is CATEERDPSYEQFF. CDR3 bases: TGTGCCACGGAAGAGCGGGATCCTTCCTATGAGCAGTTCTTC.

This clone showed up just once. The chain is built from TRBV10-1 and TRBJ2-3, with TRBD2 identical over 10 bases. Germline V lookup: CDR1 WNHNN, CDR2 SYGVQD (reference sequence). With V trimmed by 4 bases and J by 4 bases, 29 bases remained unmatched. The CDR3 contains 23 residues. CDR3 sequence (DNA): TGCGCCAGCAGTGTGGTAGGCAGGGGGCCTAGGCTAGCGGGGGCCCCTCACCCAGATACGCAGTATTTT. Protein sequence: CASSVVGRGPRLAGAPHPDTQYF.

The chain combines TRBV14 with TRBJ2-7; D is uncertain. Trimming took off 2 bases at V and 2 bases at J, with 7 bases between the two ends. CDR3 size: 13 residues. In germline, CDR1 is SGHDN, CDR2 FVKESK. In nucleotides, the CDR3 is TGTGCCAGCAGCCAACACTACGCCTACGAGCAGTACTTC. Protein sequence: CASSQHYAYEQYF.

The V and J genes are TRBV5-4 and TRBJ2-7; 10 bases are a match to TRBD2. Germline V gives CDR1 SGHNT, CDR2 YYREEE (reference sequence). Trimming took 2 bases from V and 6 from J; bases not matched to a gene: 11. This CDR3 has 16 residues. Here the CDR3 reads CASSFSPSGRVSEQYF. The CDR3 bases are TGTGCCAGCAGCTTTTCCCCTAGCGGGAGAGTGAGCGAGCAGTACTTC.

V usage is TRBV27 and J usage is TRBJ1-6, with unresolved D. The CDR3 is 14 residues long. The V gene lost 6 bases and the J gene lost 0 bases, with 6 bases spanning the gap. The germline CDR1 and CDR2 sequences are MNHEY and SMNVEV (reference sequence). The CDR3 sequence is CASSFPSYNSPLHF. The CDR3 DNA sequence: TGTGCCAGCAGCTTTCCCTCCTATAATTCACCCCTCCACTTT.

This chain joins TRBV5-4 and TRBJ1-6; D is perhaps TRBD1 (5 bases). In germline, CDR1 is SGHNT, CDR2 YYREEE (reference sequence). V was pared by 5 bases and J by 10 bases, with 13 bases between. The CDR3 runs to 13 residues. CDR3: CASRRTGGSPLHF. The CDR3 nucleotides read TGTGCCAGCAGGCGAACAGGTGGATCACCCCTCCACTTT.

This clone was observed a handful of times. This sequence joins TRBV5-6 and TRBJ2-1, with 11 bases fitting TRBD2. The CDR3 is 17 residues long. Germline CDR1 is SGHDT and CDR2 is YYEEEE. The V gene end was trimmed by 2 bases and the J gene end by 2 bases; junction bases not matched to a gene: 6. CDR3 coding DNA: TGTGCCAGCAGCTTTCTAGCGGGAGGCCCCCCCTACAATGAGCAGTTCTTC. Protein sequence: CASSFLAGGPPYNEQFF. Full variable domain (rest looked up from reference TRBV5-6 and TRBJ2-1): DAGVTQSPTHLIKTRGQQVTLRCSPKSGHDTVSWYQQALGQGPQFIFQYYEEEERQRGNFPDRFSGHQFPNYSSELNVNALLLGDSALYLCASSFLAGGPPYNEQFFGPGTRLTVL.

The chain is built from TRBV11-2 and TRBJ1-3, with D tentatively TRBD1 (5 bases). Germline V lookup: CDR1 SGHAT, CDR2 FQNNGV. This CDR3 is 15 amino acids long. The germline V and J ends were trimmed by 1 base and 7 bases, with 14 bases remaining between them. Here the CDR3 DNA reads TGTGCCAGCAGCTTAGGTCAGGGAACGAGGAACACCATATATTTT. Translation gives CASSLGQGTRNTIYF.

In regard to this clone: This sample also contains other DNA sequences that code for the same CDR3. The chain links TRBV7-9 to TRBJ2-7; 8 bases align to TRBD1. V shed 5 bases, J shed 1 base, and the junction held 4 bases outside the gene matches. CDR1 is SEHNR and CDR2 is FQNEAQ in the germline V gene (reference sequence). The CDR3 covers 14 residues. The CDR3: CASSPGTGSYEQYF. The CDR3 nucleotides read TGTGCCAGCAGCCCGGGGACAGGATCCTACGAGCAGTACTTC.